The 20 T cell receptor beta chains presented below share a single source sample, sequenced in a study of CD8+CD57+ T cells in acquired aplastic anemia (dated by TCRdb to about 2018). Sequencing instrument: Illumina HiSeq 2000. Profiling of TCR beta VDJ combinations and CDR3 sequences used genomic DNA as the template. TCRdb reworked the public reads: Q25 trimming with fastp, MiXCR clone assembly, productive beta chains retained. Rows with a matching CDR3 protein are joined into one entry that keeps the most common DNA and genes. The sample table holds roughly 170,000 distinct CDR3 sequences, of which approximately 48% were seen once. Over 10% of the sample rests with the top ten. Flow cytometry had shown CD8+CD57+ cell expansion in the patients selected for sequencing. The specimen was sorted CD4+, CD8+, or CD8+CD57+ T cells (not recorded which) from PBMCs. These receptors all come from a human donor with aplastic anemia.

This rearrangement joins TRBV19 to TRBJ1-6; D might be TRBD1 (6 bases). The germline V and J ends were trimmed by 3 bases and 0 bases, with 21 bases remaining between them. The germline V gene encodes CDR1 LNHDA and CDR2 SQIVND (reference sequence). This CDR3 comprises 20 residues. The CDR3 reads CASSIHRAGLASSYNSPLHF. CDR3 DNA: TGTGCCAGTAGTATTCACAGGGCAGGACTGGCGAGCTCCTATAATTCACCCCTCCACTTT.

At least ten counts were recorded for this clonotype. A clone one base away is much larger, so this may be a read error. V usage is TRBV7-8 and J usage is TRBJ1-6; 8 positions agree with TRBD1. Germline-derived CDR1 and CDR2 are SGHVS and FQNEAQ. The CDR3 is made up of 14 amino acids. V was pared by 4 bases and J by 9 bases, with 5 bases of the junction left unmatched. CDR3 amino acids: CASSWTGNVSPLHF. CDR3 DNA sequence: TGTGCCAGCAGCTGGACAGGGAATGTTTCACCCCTCCACTTT.

This clonotype was counted many times. This sequence joins TRBV3-1 and TRBJ2-7; no firm D call. V lost 1 base, J lost 4 bases, and 5 bases lay in between. This CDR3 has 12 amino acids. CDR1 and CDR2 (germline): LGHDT, YNNKEL (reference sequence). In DNA form, the CDR3 reads TGTGCCAGCAGCCAAGGGGTTTACGAGCAGTACTTC. Its translation: CASSQGVYEQYF.

V is TRBV9 and J is TRBJ2-7; tentative D call: TRBD2 (5 bases). The CDR3 is 16 amino acids. Deletions cut 0 bases from V and 3 bases from J, with 16 bases between. The germline CDR1 and CDR2 sequences are SGDLS and YYNGEE. CDR3 residues: CASSVERTPALYEQYF. The CDR3 DNA reads as TGTGCCAGCAGCGTAGAAAGGACTCCTGCCCTCTACGAGCAGTACTTC.

The chain uses TRBV29-1 and TRBJ2-5, with D hard to call. V lost 7 bases and J lost 5, with 8 bases in between. Looked up from germline, CDR1 is SQVTM and CDR2 is ANQGSEA. The CDR3 consists of 10 residues. DNA for the CDR3: TGCAGCGCAACAGTCGAGACCCAGTACTTC. Amino acid sequence: CSATVETQYF.

As for this clonotype: A much larger clone differs from this one at a single base, so this may be a read error. The V and J genes are TRBV6-1 and TRBJ2-3; no definite D call. Germline V gives CDR1 MNHNS, CDR2 SASEGT. This CDR3 has 14 amino acids. The DNA of the CDR3 is TGTGCCGGCAGTGAAGTGGGGTACACAGATACGCAGTATTTT. It codes for CAGSEVGYTDTQYF.

This clonotype has a count of ten or more. The rearrangement uses TRBV2 and TRBJ2-2, with 8 bases aligning to TRBD2. V shed 5 bases and J 7 bases; nucleotides not matched to a gene: 9. The CDR3 totals 15 residues. Germline CDR1 SNHLY, CDR2 FYNNEI. CDR3 coding DNA: TGTGCCAGCAGTTTAGCGGGGACCCCGGGCGGGGAGCTGTTTTTT. Encoded protein: CASSLAGTPGGELFF.

Many counts were recorded for this clonotype. For the CDR3, the DNA is TGTGCCAGTAGTATATTCGGACAGGGGCTCAATCAGCCCCAGCATTTT. Translating it yields CASSIFGQGLNQPQHF. The chain joins TRBV19 to TRBJ1-5; 9 bases match TRBD1. V was clipped by 2 bases and J by 3 bases; unmatched bases: 5. Germline CDR1 reads LNHDA; CDR2 reads SQIVND (reference sequence). The CDR3 is 16 amino acids.

The chain carries TRBV12-3 or TRBV12-4 and TRBJ2-1, with 9 bases aligning to TRBD2. J gave up 4 bases and V 5 bases, and 3 bases lay outside the gene matches. This CDR3 has 14 amino acids. This CDR3 reads CASSAGGGYNEQFF. The CDR3 nucleotides are TGTGCCAGCAGTGCGGGAGGGGGGTACAATGAGCAGTTCTTC.

This clonotype appeared a few times. The V gene is TRBV3-1, the J gene TRBJ1-4, with 10 bases matching TRBD1. Germline CDR1 LGHDT, CDR2 YNNKEL (reference sequence). The CDR3 is 16 residues long. Trimming cost V 4 bases and J 2 bases; bases outside gene matches: 4. DNA for the CDR3: TGTGCCAGCAGCCTTCGGACAGGGGGGACTAATGAAAAACTGTTTTTT. Its translation: CASSLRTGGTNEKLFF.

This clonotype was detected ten times or more. The chain recombines TRBV6-1 with TRBJ2-2, with D possibly being TRBD1 (6 bases). There are 13 residues in the CDR3. Per germline, CDR1 MNHNS and CDR2 SASEGT. The V and J ends lost 7 bases and 5 bases respectively, with 11 bases between them. The chain's CDR3 is CASMVGATGELFF. For the CDR3, the DNA is TGTGCCAGCATGGTGGGGGCTACCGGGGAGCTGTTTTTT.

The chain combines TRBV4-1 with TRBJ2-5; TRBD2 matches 8 bases. This CDR3 is built from 17 residues. J was trimmed by 5 bases and V by 2 bases; bases with no gene match: 13. Germline values: CDR1 MGHRA, CDR2 YSYEKL. For the CDR3, the DNA is TGCGCCAGCAGCCAAACGGGGGGGGTCGGAATCCAGGAGACCCAGTACTTC. It translates to CASSQTGGVGIQETQYF.

This clonotype came up many times. The chain is built from TRBV6-1 and TRBJ2-1, with D possibly called TRBD1 or TRBD2 (6 bases each). Trimming pared 6 bases from V and 7 bases from J, leaving 22 bases between. This CDR3 spans 16 amino acids. Germline lookup yields CDR1 MNHNS and CDR2 SASEGT. CDR3 bases: TGTGCCAGCAGCCGCCTTGAGTCAGGAGGGGGAAATGAGCAGTTCTTC. As protein: CASSRLESGGGNEQFF.

This clonotype was picked up many times. The gene calls are TRBV3-1 and TRBJ2-7; D ambiguous. The V gene's germline CDR1 is LGHDT and CDR2 YNNKEL (reference sequence). CDR3 length equals 13 residues. V lost 3 bases and J 0 bases, leaving 6 bases between the germline ends. CDR3 DNA: TGTGCCAGCAGCCAGATGAGCTCCTACGAGCAGTACTTC. Translated: CASSQMSSYEQYF.

The count of this clonotype is one. The chain combines TRBV25-1 with TRBJ2-1, with 8 bases matching TRBD1. CDR1 and CDR2 from the germline V gene are MGHDK and SYGVNS. The CDR3 contains 16 residues. The V gene end was trimmed by 2 bases and the J gene end by 5 bases; junction bases not matched to a gene: 8. The CDR3 coding sequence is TGTGCCAGCAGTGAAGTTGGTTGGACAGGGCACAATGAGCAGTTCTTC. Protein: CASSEVGWTGHNEQFF.

The chain uses TRBV20-1 and TRBJ1-1; no reliable D call. V dropped 7 bases and J dropped 4 bases, with 16 bases sitting between them. CDR3 length: 13 amino acids. Germline assignment: CDR1 DFQATT and CDR2 SNEGSKA (reference sequence). In DNA form, the CDR3 reads TGCAGTGGGGCGGGGTTTCGACGCACTGAAGCTTTCTTT. Encoded protein: CSGAGFRRTEAFF.

This clonotype was counted only a few times. The rearrangement joins TRBV20-1 to TRBJ1-1; no reliable D call. The CDR3 extends over 13 amino acids. The V gene lost 6 bases and the J gene lost 3 bases, with 14 bases spanning the gap. Germline V CDR1 and CDR2: DFQATT, SNEGSKA (reference sequence). The CDR3 coding sequence is TGCAGTGCGATGGAGGATGCATACACTGAAGCTTTCTTT. Residues: CSAMEDAYTEAFF.

The V gene is TRBV10-3, the J gene TRBJ2-7, with a tentative D call TRBD2 (6 bases). The CDR3 runs 16 residues. The V and J ends lost 5 bases and 3 bases respectively, with 20 bases between them. Germline values: CDR1 ENHRY, CDR2 SYGVKD. CDR3 sequence reads: CAISPVGGAQSYEQYF. As DNA, the CDR3 is TGTGCCATCAGTCCGGTCGGCGGGGCCCAGAGCTACGAGCAGTACTTC.

Comments on this clonotype: This may come from a read error, since a much larger clone is one base off. This chain joins TRBV5-1 and TRBJ1-4, with D perhaps TRBD1 (6 bases). Trimming removed 0 bases from V and 10 bases from J, with 16 bases in between. The CDR3 length is 15 residues. Per germline, CDR1 SGHRS and CDR2 YFSETQ. CDR3 amino acids: CASSLGTATLGKLFF. Here the CDR3 DNA reads TGCGCCAGCAGCTTGGGGACAGCGACGTTAGGAAAACTGTTTTTT.

V usage is TRBV10-3 and J usage is TRBJ2-5; D call uncertain. The CDR3 has 13 amino acids. The ends were cut back, 0 bases at V and 5 bases at J, with 7 bases in the middle. Germline CDR1 reads ENHRY; CDR2 reads SYGVKD. The DNA for the CDR3 is TGTGCCATCAGTGAGTCTAGGGCGGAGACCCAGTACTTC. This gives the protein CAISESRAETQYF.